This TCR beta chain was captured in a study of blood T cell repertoires in COVID-19. This clone showed up just a few times. Trimming shortened V by 0 bases and J by 10 bases, and 8 bases separated the two germline ends. The CDR3 sequence is 11 residues long. CDR1 and CDR2 from the germline V gene are DFQATT and SNEGSKA (reference sequence). Source study methods: Reference gene primers were amplified, and this amplification served to estimate nucleated cell counts. Sequencing used immunoSEQ multiplex PCR; TCRdb keeps in-frame clones, though not all of them. V and J calls and clone size come straight from that table; D and trimming were deduced from the DNA. The table lists tens of thousands of clones, over 70% of them singletons.

The sequence came from a man aged 45-65 years with acute or convalescent COVID-19. The chain combines TRBV20-1 with TRBJ2-3; D unclear. Sequencing used peripheral blood. CDR3 DNA: TGCAGTGCTAGAGATGTTCCGTCGCAGTATTTT. It is translated as CSARDVPSQYF.